This TCR beta chain was recorded in a study of beta chain features in type 1 diabetes. The study's findings and limits: People with Type 1 diabetes carried modestly yet significantly shorter TCRB CDR3s in all four CD4+ subsets.

Concerning this clone itself: What it recognizes is unknown.

The germline gives CDR1 SGHAT, CDR2 FQNNGV. V was cut by 3 bases and J by 0 bases, with 8 bases left in between. CDR3 length: 15 residues. Every isolated RNA sample was fully reverse transcribed, so sequencing captured expressed TCRB transcripts. Some clones are missing from TCRdb's copy, which holds only in-frame ones; the method was immunoSEQ multiplex PCR. The sample carries some 63,000 clones, roughly 49% recorded once. The V and J genes are TRBV11-2 and TRBJ2-2; possibly TRBD1 for D (5 bases). The sample was central memory CD4+ T cells from blood. The clonotype was recovered from a man in his thirties or forties with type 1 diabetes. CDR3 nucleotide sequence: TGTGCCAGCAGCTTTGCAGGGTCGAACACCGGGGAGCTGTTTTTT. This gives the protein CASSFAGSNTGELFF.